Shown below are 5 T cell receptor beta chains from a single sample sequenced in a study of prognosis after radiotherapy for stage I lung cancer (dated by TCRdb to the early 2020s). The sequencer was an Illumina HiSeq 3000. Two rounds of multiplex PCR were used to amplify the TCR beta CDR3 region from genomic DNA. The first PCR round used primers specific to each TRBV and TRBJ gene, and the primer sequences were filed in Chinese patent CN105087789A. Clones were called with MiXCR by TCRdb after fastp trimmed the public reads at Q25, and only in-frame beta chains were retained. Each entry is one CDR3 protein sequence, shown with its most common DNA and genes. For this sample there are around 29,000 distinct CDR3 sequences; about 45% appear just once. Of the sample, 15% falls within the top ten clones. The sample in question was PBMCs, obtained before or after stereotactic body radiation therapy (not recorded which). Receptor source: a donor over 45 with non-small cell lung cancer.

The V and J genes are TRBV6-4 and TRBJ2-2, with D maybe TRBD2 (6 bases). Germline values: CDR1 MRHNA, CDR2 SNTAGT. The CDR3 is 15 amino acids. Trimming shortened V by 5 bases and J by 4 bases, and 14 bases separated the two germline ends. The DNA of the CDR3 is TGTGCCAGCAGTCCGGGGGTGCCGAGCACCGGGGAGCTGTTTTTT. The encoded protein is CASSPGVPSTGELFF.

This clonotype was detected a few times. Being one base from a much bigger clone, this may be a read error. The chain has TRBV29-1 and TRBJ1-1, with 7 bases identical to TRBD1. Germline V gene data show CDR1 as SQVTM and CDR2 as ANQGSEA. The CDR3 runs to 13 residues. CDR3 in amino acids: CSVETGSNTAAFF. The CDR3, as DNA: TGCAGCGTTGAGACAGGGTCGAACACTGCAGCTTTCTTT.

This clonotype was counted many times. The rearrangement joins TRBV27 to TRBJ2-1; D call uncertain. Trimming took off 5 bases at V and 10 bases at J, with 12 bases between the two ends. The germline V gene encodes CDR1 MNHEY and CDR2 SMNVEV (reference sequence). The CDR3 length is 12 residues. For the CDR3, the DNA is TGTGCCAGCAGTGGCCCTCTACGGGAGCAGTTCTTC. This translates into CASSGPLREQFF.

Turning to this clonotype: This likely traces to a read error, being one base from a far larger clone. The chain carries TRBV6-1 and TRBJ2-4; perhaps TRBD1 as D (6 bases). From germline, CDR1 is MNHNS and CDR2 SASEGT. The CDR3 covers 11 residues. DNA of the CDR3: TGTGCCAGCAGTGCTTACAGGGTACCGTTCTTC. Protein sequence: CASSAYRVPFF.

A word on this clonotype: A read error likely explains this, since a far larger clone differs by one base. The J gene is TRBJ2-1, the V gene TRBV6-5; D not resolved. The CDR3 totals 12 residues. Looked up from germline, CDR1 is MNHEY and CDR2 is SVGAGI. DNA for the CDR3: TGTGCCAGCAGTCGCCAGGAAAATGAGAAGTTCTTC. This encodes CASSRQENEKFF.